A selection of T cell receptor beta chains follows, all from one sample in a study of CD8+ T cells in alopecia areata. Using immunoSEQ multiplex PCR, the repertoire was profiled, and TCRdb retains in-frame clones only, with some absent. The profile shows 140,000 to 150,000 clones, 45% to 60% of them singletons. Specimen: CD8+ T cells sorted from blood, collected at week 4, from a patient treated with tofacitinib. Source of these receptors: a human donor with alopecia areata. Each CDR3 is given with its conserved first and last residue. Each record gives: CDR3 protein, CDR3 DNA, D gene, clone size, J gene, V gene. D genes are given only for firm matches. Clone size appears in some rows only: once, few, many, or a class for an expanded clone.

cdr3_aa: CASSGRGASTTGELFF
cdr3_nt: TGTGCCAGCAGTGGCCGAGGGGCTAGCACCACCGGGGAGCTGTTTTTT
d_call: .
clone_size: .
j_call: TRBJ2-2
v_call: TRBV25-1

cdr3_aa: CSVEASGRVDF
cdr3_nt: TGCAGCGTTGAGGCCTCGGGCAGGGTCGACTTC
d_call: .
clone_size: .
j_call: TRBJ2-7
v_call: TRBV29-1

cdr3_aa: CASSQSNRGEQYF
cdr3_nt: TGTGCCAGCAGCCAATCAAACAGGGGCGAGCAGTACTTC
d_call: TRBD1
clone_size: few
j_call: TRBJ2-7
v_call: TRBV14

cdr3_aa: CATGGTGEADTQYF
cdr3_nt: TGTGCCACCGGTGGGACAGGGGAAGCAGATACGCAGTATTTT
d_call: TRBD1
clone_size: .
j_call: TRBJ2-3
v_call: TRBV15

cdr3_aa: CASSWWTSYEQYF
cdr3_nt: TGTGCCAGCAGTTGGTGGACATCCTACGAGCAGTACTTC
d_call: .
clone_size: .
j_call: TRBJ2-7
v_call: TRBV6-5

cdr3_aa: CSVSWDRSYEQYF
cdr3_nt: TGCAGCGTTTCATGGGACAGATCATACGAGCAGTACTTC
d_call: TRBD1
clone_size: .
j_call: TRBJ2-7
v_call: TRBV29-1

cdr3_aa: CSSGDLYNEQFF
cdr3_nt: TGCAGTTCGGGGGACCTCTACAATGAGCAGTTCTTC
d_call: .
clone_size: .
j_call: TRBJ2-1
v_call: TRBV29-1

cdr3_aa: CASEQGARDTDTQYF
cdr3_nt: TGTGCTAGTGAGCAGGGGGCTAGGGACACAGATACGCAGTATTTT
d_call: TRBD1
clone_size: .
j_call: TRBJ2-3
v_call: TRBV12-5

cdr3_aa: CASSLLVEGTGELFF
cdr3_nt: TGTGCCAGCAGCTTATTAGTAGAAGGGACCGGGGAGCTGTTTTTT
d_call: .
clone_size: .
j_call: TRBJ2-2
v_call: TRBV13

cdr3_aa: CASSRPRQPQHF
cdr3_nt: TGTGCCAGCTCAAGGCCCCGACAGCCCCAGCATTTT
d_call: .
clone_size: few
j_call: TRBJ1-5
v_call: TRBV18

cdr3_aa: CASSSPTDNYGYTF
cdr3_nt: TGTGCCAGCAGCTCCCCGACCGATAACTATGGCTACACCTTC
d_call: .
clone_size: once
j_call: TRBJ1-2
v_call: TRBV7-9

cdr3_aa: CASSVGGGGWNEQFF
cdr3_nt: TGTGCCAGCAGCGTAGGAGGGGGAGGGTGGAATGAGCAGTTCTTC
d_call: .
clone_size: .
j_call: TRBJ2-1
v_call: TRBV9

cdr3_aa: CASSLGAGAEYGYTF
cdr3_nt: TGTGCCAGCAGCCTGGGGGCAGGCGCGGAGTATGGCTACACCTTC
d_call: .
clone_size: .
j_call: TRBJ1-2
v_call: TRBV7-3

cdr3_aa: CASSSLTALNTEAFF
cdr3_nt: TGTGCCAGCAGCTCACTGACCGCTTTGAACACTGAAGCTTTCTTT
d_call: .
clone_size: few
j_call: TRBJ1-1
v_call: TRBV7-9

cdr3_aa: CACRWGVSYEQYF
cdr3_nt: TGTGCCTGTCGCTGGGGGGTCTCCTACGAGCAGTACTTC
d_call: .
clone_size: few
j_call: TRBJ2-7
v_call: TRBV30

cdr3_aa: CASAPPPSEQYF
cdr3_nt: TGTGCCAGCGCCCCCCCACCCTCCGAGCAGTACTTC
d_call: .
clone_size: .
j_call: TRBJ2-7
v_call: TRBV27